The T cell receptor (beta chain) described here comes from a study of a mutant IDH1 vaccine in newly diagnosed glioma. Some clones are missing from TCRdb's copy, which holds only in-frame ones; the method was immunoSEQ multiplex PCR. The sample has more than 20,000 clones; 80% to 95% are singletons. Time point reported: baseline, week 1 (first vaccination visit). Treatment of the sample: pre-vaccination baseline after standard-of-care therapy. This CDR3 contains 16 residues. Per the germline V gene, CDR1 is MGHRA and CDR2 is YSYEKL. V dropped 1 base and J dropped 0 bases, with 13 bases sitting between them.

Sequences were derived from PBMCs, sampled from a glioma patient treated with radiotherapy, temozolomide or both. The chain links TRBV4-1 to TRBJ2-7; the D gene is possibly TRBD1 (6 bases). This TCR derives from a man aged 25-45 years with glioma. The CDR3 reads CASSQVSAGVSYEQYF. The CDR3 DNA is TGCGCCAGCAGCCAAGTGTCGGCAGGGGTCTCCTACGAGCAGTACTTC.